The 23 T cell receptor beta chains reported below all come from one sample, sequenced in a study of T-cell reconstitution after alpha-beta-depleted transplantation in children. The TCRbeta library incorporated unique molecular identifiers. MiXCR was run by TCRdb on the PCR reads, yielding one entry per CDR3 protein. The sample carries under 450,000 distinct CDR3 sequences, about 16% recorded once. The sequencing used PBMCs, mostly from graft donor cells, collected 360 days after TCRalphabeta/CD19-depleted stem cell transplant. These receptors came from a boy in the first two years of life who had a stem cell transplant for Wiskott-Aldrich syndrome, so the T cells may come from the graft donor.

The chain is built from TRBV6-5 and TRBJ1-4, with D perhaps TRBD1 (6 bases). CDR1 is MNHEY and CDR2 is SVGAGI in the germline V gene. The CDR3 has 14 residues. Trimming stripped 5 bases from V and 4 bases from J, with 11 bases between. The CDR3, as DNA: TGTGCCAGCAGTCACAGGGAGAATAATGAAAAACTGTTTTTT. The encoded protein is CASSHRENNEKLFF.

The chain joins TRBV7-8 to TRBJ2-1, with 9 bases matching TRBD1. V lost 5 bases, J lost 8 bases, and 7 bases stayed unmatched. The CDR3 extends over 14 amino acids. Germline V gene sequence: CDR1 SGHVS, CDR2 FQNEAQ. The CDR3 sequence is CASSLTGGVHEQFF. The CDR3 DNA sequence: TGTGCCAGCAGCCTGACAGGGGGGGTCCATGAGCAGTTCTTC.

On this clonotype itself: Since the CDR3 does not end with the conserved phenylalanine or tryptophan, this likely comes from a read error. The V gene is TRBV20-1, the J gene TRBJ2-7, with D perhaps matching TRBD2 (5 bases). The CDR3 sequence is 12 residues long. Germline V CDR1 and CDR2: DFQATT, SNEGSKA (reference sequence). Here the CDR3 reads CSVTSSPYEQYS. The CDR3 nucleotides are TGCAGCGTAACTAGTAGTCCCTACGAGCAGTACTCC.

The chain couples TRBV7-9 to TRBJ2-1, with TRBD1 identical over 7 bases. V lost 10 bases, J lost 3 bases, and 12 bases stayed unmatched. This CDR3 region has 15 residues. The V gene's germline CDR1 is SEHNR and CDR2 FQNEAQ (reference sequence). In nucleotides, the CDR3 is TGTGCCATAAACCGACAGGGTCTTATCTACAATGAGCAGTTCTTC. This codes for CAINRQGLIYNEQFF.

This clonotype was counted a few times. The chain uses TRBV11-2 and TRBJ2-1; D is perhaps TRBD1 or TRBD2 (5 bases each). The CDR3 runs to 16 residues. Trimming cost V 5 bases and J 9 bases, with 23 bases left between them. The V gene's germline CDR1 is SGHAT and CDR2 FQNNGV. CDR3 protein: CASSRDLWAGHLEQFF. The CDR3, as DNA: TGTGCCAGCAGCCGGGATTTGTGGGCAGGGCACCTTGAGCAGTTCTTC.

There are a few counts of this clonotype. This chain uses TRBV12-3 or TRBV12-4 with TRBJ2-1; D may be TRBD2 (8 bases). This CDR3 contains 16 residues. V was clipped by 4 bases and J by 3 bases, with 16 bases between them. CDR3 coding DNA: TGTGCCAGCAGTTCCAGGGGGACTAGTGACTACAATGAGCAGTTCTTC. Amino acids: CASSSRGTSDYNEQFF.

This rearrangement joins TRBV28 to TRBJ1-4; D is ambiguous. Trimming removed 7 bases from V and 5 bases from J, with 5 bases in between. This CDR3 has 11 residues. Germline CDR1 MDHEN, CDR2 SYDVKM. The CDR3 is CASKSNEKLFF. CDR3 DNA sequence: TGTGCCAGCAAATCGAATGAAAAACTGTTTTTT.

This clonotype was counted only a few times. The gene calls are TRBV12-3 or TRBV12-4 and TRBJ1-1; the D gene is possibly TRBD1 (5 bases). V dropped 2 bases and J dropped 6 bases, with 13 bases sitting between them. CDR3 length equals 14 residues. CDR3 in DNA: TGTGCCAGCAGTTTATGGGGGTCAGGAGCTGAAGCTTTCTTT. It encodes CASSLWGSGAEAFF.

The chain links TRBV20-1 to TRBJ2-5; D not certain. The CDR3 runs 12 residues. Germline V gives CDR1 DFQATT, CDR2 SNEGSKA (reference sequence). V lost 3 bases and J lost 5, with 10 bases in between. The CDR3 is CSARGSQETQYF. Here the CDR3 DNA reads TGCAGTGCTAGGGGGTCGCAGGAGACCCAGTACTTC.

The V call is TRBV24-1, the J call TRBJ2-1; 8 bases fit TRBD2. CDR3 size: 17 residues. CDR1 KGHDR and CDR2 SFDVKD come from the germline V gene. Losses at the gene ends were 3 bases for V and 4 bases for J; bases not matched to a gene: 10. CDR3 residues: CATSDPQLADIYNEQFF. As DNA, the CDR3 is TGTGCCACCAGTGATCCCCAACTAGCGGACATTTACAATGAGCAGTTCTTC.

This chain's CDR3 is CSAYAGPTTTDTQYF. CDR3 DNA: TGCAGTGCCTACGCGGGACCGACAACCACAGATACGCAGTATTTT. The chain recombines TRBV20-1 with TRBJ2-3; the D gene is possibly TRBD2 (6 bases). V lost 6 bases to trimming and J lost 2 bases, with 18 bases between them. CDR1 and CDR2 from the germline V gene are DFQATT and SNEGSKA (reference sequence). This CDR3 has 15 amino acids.

The CDR3, as DNA: TGTGCCAGCAGCTTGGGGCTAGCGGGAGGGCCGCTCATCGGTGAGCAGTTCTTC. Protein sequence: CASSLGLAGGPLIGEQFF. The gene calls are TRBV11-1 and TRBJ2-1; 12 bases are shared with TRBD2. V dropped 3 bases and J dropped 9; count of bases not matched to a gene: 15. CDR3 length: 18 amino acids. CDR1 and CDR2 (germline): SGHAT, FQDESV (reference sequence).

Only a few counts were recorded for this clonotype. DNA for the CDR3: TGCGCCAGCAGTCGAGGGACAGGGGTAAAAGAGACCCAGTACTTC. Its protein product is CASSRGTGVKETQYF. This chain links TRBV5-1 with TRBJ2-5, with 10 positions matching TRBD1. J lost 3 bases, V lost 5 bases, and 7 bases had no gene match. CDR3 length: 15 amino acids. The germline V gene has CDR1 SGHRS and CDR2 YFSETQ. Combining the CDR3 with reference TRBV5-1 and TRBJ2-5 gives the whole variable domain KAGVTQTPRYLIKTRGQQVTLSCSPISGHRSVSWYQQTPGQGLQFLFEYFSETQRNKGNFPGRFSGRQFSNSRSEMNVSTLELGDSALYLCASSRGTGVKETQYFGPGTRLLVL.

The chain uses TRBV6-2 or TRBV6-3 and TRBJ2-7; 7 bases match TRBD2. The germline V gene encodes CDR1 MNHEY and CDR2 SVGEGT. There are 17 residues in the CDR3. V trimming: 7 bases; J trimming: 7 bases; junction bases outside the gene matches: 22. The CDR3 sequence: CASTGGPKTSPGTEQYF. In DNA form, the CDR3 reads TGTGCCAGCACGGGAGGTCCGAAGACTAGCCCTGGGACGGAGCAGTACTTC.

This clonotype has ten or more counts. The chain carries TRBV28 and TRBJ2-1; 12 nucleotides align to TRBD1. CDR3 length: 16 amino acids. Germline values: CDR1 MDHEN, CDR2 SYDVKM. V lost 1 base, J lost 8 bases, and 6 bases stayed unmatched. The CDR3: CASSLFPGQGAHEQFF. CDR3 sequence (DNA): TGTGCCAGCAGTTTATTCCCGGGACAGGGGGCCCATGAGCAGTTCTTC.

The chain recombines TRBV24-1 with TRBJ2-5; 7 positions agree with TRBD1. V gave up 4 bases and J gave up 2 bases; unmatched junction bases: 6. Germline CDR1 KGHDR, CDR2 SFDVKD. The CDR3 runs to 15 residues. The DNA of the CDR3 is TGTGCCACCAGTGAAGGGGGCGAAGGGCAAGAGACCCAGTACTTC. Its translation: CATSEGGEGQETQYF.

The chain combines TRBV2 with TRBJ2-1; TRBD1 aligns across 7 bases. V shed 4 bases and J 0 bases; nucleotides not matched to a gene: 6. The germline CDR1 and CDR2 sequences are SNHLY and FYNNEI. The CDR3 has 16 amino acids. The CDR3 DNA reads TGTGCCAGCAGTGGGCACAGGGGAAGCTCCTACAATGAGCAGTTCTTC. Its translation: CASSGHRGSSYNEQFF.

The table lists this clonotype with a few counts. V and J are TRBV11-3 and TRBJ2-2; 8 nucleotides agree with TRBD1. Per germline, CDR1 SGHNT and CDR2 YENEEA. Trimming removed 6 bases from V and 7 bases from J; junction bases left unmatched: 13. The CDR3 runs to 16 residues. The CDR3 nucleotides are TGTGCCAGCAGAATACCCGGGACAGGTTCGAACGGGGAGCTGTTTTTT. This sequence encodes CASRIPGTGSNGELFF.

A few counts support this clonotype. The rearrangement uses TRBV7-9 and TRBJ2-3; 7 bases match TRBD1. The CDR3 is 16 amino acids. Germline V lookup: CDR1 SEHNR, CDR2 FQNEAQ (reference sequence). With 5 bases clipped from V and 3 bases from J, the junction kept 11 bases outside the gene matches. CDR3 sequence reads: CASSARQGSYTDTQYF. The CDR3 region has the DNA TGTGCCAGCAGCGCCAGACAGGGCTCTTATACAGATACGCAGTATTTT.

The rearrangement links TRBV5-1 to TRBJ2-7; perhaps TRBD2 as D (6 bases). The CDR3 has 15 residues. Germline values: CDR1 SGHRS, CDR2 YFSETQ. V lost 3 bases to trimming and J lost 0 bases, with 13 bases between them. CDR3 in amino acids: CASSWGVESSYEQYF. In DNA, the CDR3 is TGCGCCAGCAGCTGGGGGGTCGAAAGCTCCTACGAGCAGTACTTC.

The V call is TRBV7-2, the J call TRBJ2-3; the D gene is possibly TRBD1 (5 bases). Germline assignment: CDR1 SGHTA and CDR2 FQGNSA. The V end was cut by 3 bases, the J end by 2 bases, with 9 bases between. This CDR3 is built from 14 residues. CDR3 protein: CASSFPGHTDTQYF. For the CDR3, the DNA is TGTGCCAGCAGCTTCCCAGGGCACACAGATACGCAGTATTTT.

This clonotype was seen ten or more times. The V gene is TRBV5-6, the J gene TRBJ2-1; D unresolved. The CDR3 length is 12 residues. The V gene's germline CDR1 is SGHDT and CDR2 YYEEEE. Between the trimmed V and J ends, which lost 2 bases and 5 bases, there was a span of 5 bases. The CDR3: CASSFQDNEQFF. CDR3 DNA sequence: TGTGCCAGCAGCTTCCAGGACAATGAGCAGTTCTTC. The variable domain in full, with the rest retrieved from reference TRBV5-6 and TRBJ2-1, is DAGVTQSPTHLIKTRGQQVTLRCSPKSGHDTVSWYQQALGQGPQFIFQYYEEEERQRGNFPDRFSGHQFPNYSSELNVNALLLGDSALYLCASSFQDNEQFFGPGTRLTVL.

The chain couples TRBV2 to TRBJ2-7; TRBD2 is a possible D gene (5 bases). V dropped 6 bases and J dropped 2 bases, with 17 bases sitting between them. The CDR3 consists of 15 residues. The V gene's germline CDR1 is SNHLY and CDR2 FYNNEI. CDR3 in DNA: TGTGCCAGCAGCAGAGGGAAGGGTTGGCCCTACGAGCAGTACTTC. Translating it yields CASSRGKGWPYEQYF.